Listed here are 11 T cell receptor beta chains from one sample, sequenced in a study of blood T cell repertoires in COVID-19. Repertoires were generated with immunoSEQ multiplex PCR, while TCRdb's copy carries only in-frame clones and drops some. This sample carries around 430,000 clones, 88% of them seen once, and the ten largest clones take 10% to 15%. The sequenced material came from peripheral blood. Receptors were obtained from a woman in her forties or fifties with COVID-19, enrolled during active disease.

This clone has only one observation. The chain is built from TRBV30 and TRBJ1-1; 8 bases agree with TRBD1. Trimming at V came to 0 bases and at J to 7 bases, leaving 10 bases not matched to a gene. The CDR3 has 15 residues. The germline gives CDR1 GTSNPN, CDR2 SVGIG (reference sequence). For the CDR3, the DNA is TGTGCCTGGAGTGTACCCTGGACAGGGAGGGGTGAAGCTTTCTTT. This translates into CAWSVPWTGRGEAFF.

The genes are TRBV19 and TRBJ1-5; 8 bases are shared with TRBD1. This CDR3 region has 16 residues. Trimming took 6 bases from V and 1 from J; bases not matched to a gene: 8. Germline assignment: CDR1 LNHDA and CDR2 SQIVND (reference sequence). CDR3 amino acids: CASRLRGRESNQPQHF. The CDR3 nucleotides read TGTGCCAGTAGACTCAGGGGGCGCGAAAGCAATCAGCCCCAGCATTTT.

A remark on this clone: Other DNA variants within this sample encode the same CDR3. The V call is TRBV19, the J call TRBJ1-1; 8 bases align to TRBD1. The germline gives CDR1 LNHDA, CDR2 SQIVND (reference sequence). The CDR3 spans 13 residues. J gave up 1 base and V 9 bases, and 4 bases lay outside the gene matches. In DNA form, the CDR3 reads TGTGCCAGCAGCGACAGGGGGAACACTGAAGCTTTCTTT. Translating it yields CASSDRGNTEAFF.

The J gene is TRBJ2-7, the V gene TRBV13; 10 nucleotides match TRBD1. This CDR3 has 15 residues. Unmatched junction bases numbered 11, after V lost 5 bases and J lost 7 bases. From germline, CDR1 is PRHDT and CDR2 FYEKMQ (reference sequence). CDR3 loop: CASSPRTGGLGEQYF. The CDR3 DNA reads as TGTGCCAGCAGCCCCCGGACAGGGGGATTAGGGGAGCAGTACTTC.

The J gene is TRBJ1-1, the V gene TRBV5-4, with 8 nucleotides matching TRBD1. Trimming cost V 4 bases and J 3 bases; bases outside gene matches: 11. CDR1 SGHNT and CDR2 YYREEE come from the germline V gene (reference sequence). The CDR3 sequence is 16 residues long. For the CDR3, the DNA is TGTGCCAGCAGCGCTACCAGGGGGCAAGGGCACACTGAAGCTTTCTTT. Encoded protein: CASSATRGQGHTEAFF.

This sequence joins TRBV30 and TRBJ2-5; 9 nucleotides agree with TRBD1. Germline values: CDR1 GTSNPN, CDR2 SVGIG (reference sequence). This CDR3 comprises 13 residues. Trimming cost V 0 bases and J 4 bases; bases outside gene matches: 0. The CDR3 is CAWSVQGAETQYF. In DNA, the CDR3 is TGTGCCTGGAGTGTACAGGGGGCAGAGACCCAGTACTTC.

The V call is TRBV3-1 (or the pseudogene TRBV3-2), the J call TRBJ1-2; D might be TRBD1 (5 bases). The CDR3 loop spans 14 amino acids. With 1 base removed from V and 6 bases from J, the gap between germline ends came to 12 bases. In germline, CDR1 is LGHDT, CDR2 YNNKEL (reference sequence). The DNA of the CDR3 is TGTGCCAGCAGCCAAGCGTCGCAGGGTCATGGCTACACCTTC. Amino acids: CASSQASQGHGYTF.

The V call is TRBV7-9, the J call TRBJ2-3, with D possibly being TRBD1 (5 bases). Per germline, CDR1 SEHNR and CDR2 FQNEAQ (reference sequence). The CDR3 runs 14 residues. The germline V and J ends were trimmed by 0 bases and 3 bases, with 7 bases remaining between them. Here the CDR3 reads CASSLAGLTDTQYF. The CDR3 DNA is TGTGCCAGCAGCTTAGCGGGGCTGACAGATACGCAGTATTTT.

This clone has only a few counts. The CDR3, as DNA: TGTGCCAGCAGTCCTGAGGGTGATTCACCCCTCCACTTT. It yields the protein CASSPEGDSPLHF. This rearrangement joins TRBV25-1 to TRBJ1-6; D gene ambiguous. In germline, CDR1 is MGHDK, CDR2 SYGVNS. The CDR3 contains 13 residues. Trimming took off 5 bases at V and 8 bases at J, with 10 bases between the two ends.

This clone came up once. The chain links TRBV12-3 or TRBV12-4 to TRBJ1-6; D not certain. This CDR3 contains 13 residues. Trimming took 4 bases from V and 9 from J, leaving 10 bases between them. The CDR3 region is CASSYSMGSPLHF. DNA of the CDR3: TGTGCCAGCAGTTACAGTATGGGTTCACCCCTCCACTTT.

This chain joins TRBV6-5 and TRBJ2-7, with TRBD1 matching 10 bases. Per the germline V gene, CDR1 is MNHEY and CDR2 is SVGAGI. There are 14 residues in the CDR3. The J segment lost 9 bases and the V segment lost 8 bases, leaving 13 bases of the junction unmatched. In DNA form, the CDR3 reads TGTGCCAGCCGCACTGACTGGGACAGGGGTGCGCAGTACTTC. Amino acids: CASRTDWDRGAQYF.